This record looks at one TCR beta chain sequence and its context. This clonotype has only a few counts. Its antigen target is currently unknown. Within one base of it there is no much larger clone, and no base qualities were kept. This specimen belongs to a study of early T cells in non-severe SARS-CoV-2 infection (dated by TCRdb to the early 2020s). About the full investigation: TCR sequencing used bulk RNA from unsorted whole blood, so alpha and beta chains could not be paired. Summary of the overall study and its limitations: VDJdb matching was skewed toward anti-spike CD8 responses and likely underestimated virus-specific expansions by missing private and CD4 specificities.

The CDR3 runs 12 residues from the cysteine to the phenylalanine. Of all the DNA, just the CDR3 is kept, 36 bases in frame from base 1. V lost 2 bases and J lost 0 bases; the stretch between them is 1 base long. The germline V gene gives CDR1 as LGHNT and CDR2 as FRNRAP. A case-control design nested within a healthcare worker cohort in London, UK, was used, with weekly nasopharyngeal swab PCR tests and blood sampling performed. Healthcare workers were recruited between 23 and 31 March 2020, during the week of the UK lockdown, and were followed weekly for up to about 15 weeks. Library preparation employed 5' RACE. Sequencing relied on a NextSeq 500. In the TCR library protocol, unique molecular identifiers were attached to individual cDNA molecules to correct for PCR bias and sequencing error. Sequencing covered both TCR alpha and beta chains, and within each sample the abundances of alpha and beta sequences were tightly co-correlated. The original pipeline was this. Decombinator V4 was used to perform V gene, J gene and CDR3 annotation of TCR sequences. Expanded TCRs were defined as changing significantly between any two time points under a Poisson model with p below 0.0001. TCR abundances were normalised to the total number of TCRs sequenced in each sample and reported as counts per million. MAIT TCRs were defined by TRAV1-2 paired with TRAJ12, TRAJ20 or TRAJ33, and iNKT TCRs by TRAV10 paired with TRAJ18. A search of VDJdb, accessed on 1 November 2021, was run for TCRs annotated to CMV, EBV and SARS-CoV-2, with TCRs annotated for multiple antigens excluded. The public reads were run again by TCRdb, first through fastp at Q25 and then through MiXCR, and only productive beta chains were kept. All rows with the same CDR3 protein become a single entry with the most common DNA and genes. The V and J calls and clone size come from TCRdb's table, not from the authors' own analysis. This sample comprises 100,000 to 150,000 distinct CDR3 sequences, under 15% of them detected only once. 20% to 25% of the sample is held by the ten biggest clonotypes.

The receptor was derived from an adult who was a healthcare worker with PCR-confirmed SARS-CoV-2 infection or an uninfected control (not recorded which). The sequence joins TRBV12-5 to TRBJ1-1, with the D gene too uncertain to name. The sequenced material came from whole blood. The CDR3 loop reads CASGLLNTEAFF. The DNA sequence reads TGTGCTAGTGGTTTGCTGAACACTGAAGCTTTCTTT.